Listed below are T cell receptor beta chains from one sample, sequenced in a study of cytomegalovirus exposure and HLA in healthy donors. Assay used: immunoSEQ multiplex PCR; TCRdb lists only in-frame clones, some missing. Among over 150,000 clones listed, over 75% were seen once. What was sequenced was PBMCs. The source of these receptors is a man in his forties in good health and CMV-seronegative. The CDR3 runs from the conserved cysteine through the conserved F or W. A D gene is named only where the DNA matches it firmly. Size is stated for part of the rows, as once, few or many counts, or as a class when the clone is expanded.

>TRBJ2-1|TRBD1|TRBV19|once
CASSTKRGGWGDNEQFF
TGTGCCAGTAGTACTAAAAGAGGGGGCTGGGGCGACAATGAGCAGTTCTTC
>TRBJ2-5|.|TRBV7-3|.
CASSPSSGETQYF
TGTGCCAGCAGCCCCTCTAGTGGAGAGACCCAGTACTTC
>TRBJ1-5|TRBD1|TRBV28|.
CASSTGGTGAQPQHF
TGTGCCAGCAGCACAGGCGGGACAGGGGCCCAGCCCCAGCATTTT
>TRBJ1-2|TRBD1|TRBV5-1|.
CASSFGTGDLYGYTF
TGCGCCAGCAGCTTTGGGACAGGGGATCTCTATGGCTACACCTTC
>TRBJ1-5|TRBD1|TRBV30|.
CAWTPVGQAAGQPQHF
TGTGCCTGGACTCCCGTAGGACAGGCCGCCGGGCAGCCCCAGCATTTT
>TRBJ1-2|.|TRBV5-4|.
CASSFPEADYYTF
TGTGCCAGCAGCTTTCCCGAGGCGGACTACTACACCTTC
>TRBJ1-3|.|TRBV19|.
CASGTGRSGNTIYF
TGTGCCAGCGGAACAGGCCGCTCTGGAAACACCATATATTTT
>TRBJ2-7|TRBD1|TRBV6-1|.
CASGLEGQGRYEQYF
TGTGCCAGCGGTCTTGAGGGACAGGGGAGGTACGAGCAGTACTTC
>TRBJ2-5|.|TRBV7-9|.
CASSLAGGSETQYF
TGTGCCAGCAGCTTAGCAGGGGGTAGTGAGACCCAGTACTTC
>TRBJ1-2|.|TRBV6-1|.
CASTLHPPQDYGYTF
TGTGCCAGCACCTTACACCCCCCGCAGGACTATGGCTACACCTTC
>TRBJ2-7|TRBD1|TRBV5-1|.
CASSLAGTGGDEQYF
TGCGCCAGCAGCTTGGCCGGGACAGGAGGCGACGAGCAGTACTTC
>TRBJ2-3|TRBD2|TRBV9|.
CASSTSGGNTDTQYF
TGTGCCAGCAGCACGTCGGGGGGGAACACAGATACGCAGTATTTT
>TRBJ1-2|TRBD1|TRBV5-4|.
CASSTGQAYGYTF
TGTGCCAGCAGCACCGGACAGGCCTATGGCTACACCTTC
>TRBJ2-2|TRBD1|TRBV27|.
CASSLQGQGGTGELFF
TGTGCCAGCAGTTTACAAGGACAGGGCGGCACCGGGGAGCTGTTTTTT
>TRBJ2-3|.|TRBV7-3|.
CASRDTASDTQYF
TGTGCCAGCCGGGATACGGCTTCAGATACGCAGTATTTT
>TRBJ1-5|.|TRBV30|few
CAWSTQGNQPQHF
TGTGCCTGGAGTACCCAGGGTAATCAGCCCCAGCATTTT
>TRBJ2-5|.|TRBV28|.
CASSSEGGPRQETQYF
TGTGCCAGCAGTTCTGAAGGCGGGCCACGACAAGAGACCCAGTACTTC
>TRBJ1-2|.|TRBV9|.
CASSAEQDYGYTF
TGTGCCAGCAGCGCCGAACAGGACTATGGCTACACCTTC
>TRBJ2-7|.|TRBV4-3|.
CASSQRRDSPLQYF
TGCGCCAGCAGCCAACGACGGGACTCCCCTCTGCAGTACTTC
>TRBJ1-4|TRBD1|TRBV5-1|.
CASTPGGPNEKLFF
TGCGCCAGCACTCCAGGGGGCCCAAATGAAAAACTGTTTTTT
>TRBJ2-2|TRBD2|TRBV7-3|.
CASSRTSGGADTGELFF
TGTGCCAGCAGCAGGACTAGCGGGGGGGCTGACACCGGGGAGCTGTTTTTT
>TRBJ2-1|TRBD1|TRBV19|.
CASSGPGGWEQFF
TGTGCCAGTAGTGGTCCAGGGGGCTGGGAGCAGTTCTTC
>TRBJ2-7|.|TRBV5-1|once
CASSSSGADYEQYF
TGCGCCAGCAGCTCCTCTGGAGCTGACTACGAGCAGTACTTC
>TRBJ2-1|TRBD2|TRBV18|.
CASSPGGGEYNEQFF
TGTGCCAGCTCACCAGGCGGGGGGGAGTACAATGAGCAGTTCTTC
>TRBJ2-5|TRBD1|TRBV5-1|.
CASSLSGTGSLETQYF
TGCGCCAGCAGCCTATCCGGGACAGGGAGTCTAGAGACCCAGTACTTC
>TRBJ2-7|TRBD1|TRBV5-1|.
CASSPGTVYEQYF
TGCGCCAGCAGCCCCGGGACAGTCTACGAGCAGTACTTC
>TRBJ2-3|.|TRBV4-3|.
CASSQEAVRTDTQYF
TGCGCCAGCAGCCAAGAGGCAGTTCGCACAGATACGCAGTATTTT
>TRBJ2-1|TRBD2|TRBV27|.
CASSPAGTSGGEQFF
TGTGCCAGCAGTCCCGCCGGGACTAGCGGAGGTGAGCAGTTCTTC
>TRBJ2-7|.|TRBV7-6|.
CASSLDPSGITISYEQYF
TGTGCCAGCAGCTTAGATCCCTCGGGAATCACTATCTCCTACGAGCAGTACTTC
>TRBJ2-5|.|TRBV2|.
CTSSEGVRVGERKTQYF
TGTACCAGCAGTGAAGGAGTCAGGGTAGGGGAACGTAAGACCCAGTACTTC
>TRBJ2-7|.|TRBV9|.
CASSVEGSMGPAYF
TGTGCCAGCAGCGTAGAGGGCAGCATGGGGCCAGCGTACTTC
>TRBJ2-1|TRBD1|TRBV6-1|once
CASVAGQGHDEQFF
TGTGCCAGCGTCGCGGGACAGGGGCATGATGAGCAGTTCTTC
>TRBJ2-7|.|TRBV5-8|few
CASSFGVQRSSYEQYF
TGTGCCAGCAGCTTTGGGGTACAGCGGAGCTCCTACGAGCAGTACTTC
>TRBJ2-2|TRBD1|TRBV7-9|.
CASSSPGQRNTGELFF
TGTGCCAGCAGCTCACCGGGACAGCGAAACACCGGGGAGCTGTTTTTT
>TRBJ1-1|TRBD1|TRBV4-2|.
CASSHNRDRGLPEAFF
TGTGCCAGCAGCCATAACCGGGACAGGGGGCTACCTGAAGCTTTCTTT
>TRBJ1-1|TRBD1|TRBV6-5|many
CASSLGQGEFF
TGTGCCAGCAGTTTAGGACAGGGCGAATTCTTT
>TRBJ2-3|.|TRBV6-5|few
CASSYRGTDTQYF
TGTGCCAGCAGTTACAGGGGGACAGATACGCAGTATTTT
>TRBJ2-1|.|TRBV7-9|.
CASSAAHRRDEQFF
TGTGCCAGCAGCGCAGCCCACCGGAGGGATGAGCAGTTCTTC
>TRBJ2-5|.|TRBV27|.
CASTDIGRRETQYF
TGTGCCAGCACTGATATAGGCCGGCGGGAGACCCAGTACTTC
>TRBJ1-2|TRBD1|TRBV19|.
CASSSEGTGDFRYTF
TGTGCCAGTAGTTCGGAGGGGACAGGGGACTTTAGGTACACCTTC
>TRBJ1-5|TRBD1|TRBV7-3|.
CASSLNQGEPQHF
TGTGCCAGCAGCTTGAACCAGGGGGAGCCCCAGCATTTT
>TRBJ1-1|TRBD1|TRBV5-6|.
CASSPILTGGETFF
TGTGCCAGCAGCCCAATTCTGACAGGGGGCGAAACTTTCTTT
>TRBJ2-7|TRBD1|TRBV10-3|.
CAISESTGDRGYEQYF
TGTGCCATCAGTGAGTCGACGGGGGACAGGGGCTACGAGCAGTACTTC
>TRBJ2-4|.|TRBV7-5|.
CARPLAGTFLLAKNIQYF
TGTGCCAGGCCCCTAGCGGGGACGTTCTTATTGGCCAAAAACATTCAGTACTTC
>TRBJ2-1|TRBD1|TRBV6-1|once
CASSPTTGTGEQFF
TGTGCCAGCAGTCCCACGACAGGGACGGGTGAGCAGTTCTTC
>TRBJ2-2|.|TRBV5-4|few
CASSLGQPNANTGELFF
TGTGCCAGCAGCTTGGGACAGCCAAACGCGAACACCGGGGAGCTGTTTTTT
>TRBJ2-3|.|TRBV29-1|.
CSVGTTRGADTQYF
TGCAGCGTAGGAACGACTCGGGGGGCTGATACGCAGTATTTT
>TRBJ1-1|.|TRBV6-4|.
CASSERGTNTEAFF
TGTGCCAGCAGCGAAAGAGGAACGAACACTGAAGCTTTCTTT
>TRBJ1-3|.|TRBV30|.
CAWSLIRGFSGNTIYF
TGTGCCTGGAGTTTGATCAGAGGGTTCTCTGGAAACACCATATATTTT